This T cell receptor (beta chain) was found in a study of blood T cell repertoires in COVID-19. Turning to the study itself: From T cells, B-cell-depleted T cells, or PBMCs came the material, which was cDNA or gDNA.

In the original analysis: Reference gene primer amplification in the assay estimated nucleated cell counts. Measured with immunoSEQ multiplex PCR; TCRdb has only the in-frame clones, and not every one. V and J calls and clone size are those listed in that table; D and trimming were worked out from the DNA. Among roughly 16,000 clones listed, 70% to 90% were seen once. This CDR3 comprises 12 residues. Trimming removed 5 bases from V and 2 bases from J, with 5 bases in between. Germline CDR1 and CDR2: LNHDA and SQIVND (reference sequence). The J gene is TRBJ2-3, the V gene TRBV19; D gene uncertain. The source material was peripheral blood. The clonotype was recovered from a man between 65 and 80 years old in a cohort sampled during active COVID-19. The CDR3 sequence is CASSEATDTQYF. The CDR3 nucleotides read TGTGCCAGTAGTGAGGCCACAGATACGCAGTATTTT. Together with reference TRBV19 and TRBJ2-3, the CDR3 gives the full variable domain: DGGITQSPKYLFRKEGQNVTLSCEQNLNHDAMYWYRQDPGQGLRLIYYSQIVNDFQKGDIAEGYSVSREKKESFPLTVTSAQKNPTAFYLCASSEATDTQYFGPGTRLTVL.